The 25 T cell receptor beta chains below all came from one sample that was sequenced in a study of cytomegalovirus exposure and HLA in healthy donors. Researchers ran the PCR with 60 Vbeta and 13 Jbeta primers. Generated by immunoSEQ multiplex PCR, the TCRdb table keeps only in-frame clones and is missing some. The table has about 120,000 clones, 10% seen once. Sample: PBMCs. All receptors derive from a woman aged 18 to 35 in good health and CMV-seropositive.

There are a few counts of this clone. V usage is TRBV7-9 and J usage is TRBJ1-1; D unclear. V was clipped by 5 bases and J by 5 bases, with 12 bases between them. CDR1 is SEHNR and CDR2 is FQNEAQ in the germline V gene (reference sequence). This CDR3 spans 13 amino acids. DNA of the CDR3: TGTGCCAGCAGCCTTGGCTCGTGGACTGAAGCTTTCTTT. Protein product: CASSLGSWTEAFF.

This clone was recorded a few times. The CDR3 spells CASSQDVADTYEQYF. CDR3 sequence (DNA): TGTGCCAGCAGCCAAGATGTAGCGGATACCTACGAGCAGTACTTC. The V gene is TRBV4-2, the J gene TRBJ2-7, with D perhaps TRBD2 (6 bases). The V and J ends lost 0 bases and 2 bases respectively, with 11 bases between them. The CDR3 runs 15 residues. Germline V lookup: CDR1 LGHNA, CDR2 YNFKEQ.

The chain combines TRBV6-1 with TRBJ1-5; D is unresolved. The CDR3 loop spans 14 amino acids. Germline lookup yields CDR1 MNHNS and CDR2 SASEGT. V gave up 2 bases and J gave up 4 bases, with 9 bases separating them. The CDR3 reads CASSEQEANQPQHF. The DNA for the CDR3 is TGTGCCAGCAGTGAACAGGAGGCTAATCAGCCCCAGCATTTT.

The chain combines TRBV30 with TRBJ2-1, with D possibly TRBD2 on 6 matching bases. The CDR3 is 12 amino acids. V was cut by 8 bases and J by 7 bases, with 15 bases left in between. Germline V gene sequence: CDR1 GTSNPN, CDR2 SVGIG (reference sequence). CDR3: CALLEGPNEQFF. CDR3 bases: TGTGCCCTCTTGGAGGGGCCGAATGAGCAGTTCTTC.

This clone was found a few times. The V and J genes are TRBV6-1 and TRBJ2-2, with D possibly being TRBD1 (6 bases). The germline gives CDR1 MNHNS, CDR2 SASEGT. The V and J ends lost 4 bases and 6 bases respectively, with 12 bases between them. The CDR3 consists of 14 residues. DNA for the CDR3: TGTGCCAGCAGTGGGGGGCTCTTCGCCGGGGAGCTGTTTTTT. This gives the protein CASSGGLFAGELFF.

The table lists this clone with a few counts. The rearrangement joins TRBV6-1 to TRBJ2-1; possibly TRBD2 for D (7 bases). In germline, CDR1 is MNHNS, CDR2 SASEGT. V lost 3 bases and J 4 bases, leaving 13 bases between the germline ends. The CDR3 consists of 15 residues. CDR3 bases: TGTGCCAGCAGTGAGGAGGGAGGGGGGTACAATGAGCAGTTCTTC. It is translated as CASSEEGGGYNEQFF.

The CDR3 DNA reads as TGTGCCAGCAGGAACTTAGCGGGGCCCTACGAGCAGTACTTC. Protein sequence: CASRNLAGPYEQYF. The V gene is TRBV28, the J gene TRBJ2-7; 8 positions agree with TRBD2. This CDR3 is built from 14 residues. The germline CDR1 and CDR2 sequences are MDHEN and SYDVKM. The junction had 6 bases not matched to a gene; V was cut back by 6 bases and J by 2 bases.

The genes are TRBV25-1 and TRBJ2-3, with D unclear. V was trimmed by 1 base and J by 7 bases, leaving 3 bases between them. Germline CDR1 and CDR2: MGHDK and SYGVNS. CDR3 length equals 11 residues. In DNA form, the CDR3 reads TGTGCCAGCAGTGAATTAAATACGCAGTATTTT. Residues: CASSELNTQYF.

This clone was seen only a few times. This chain uses TRBV6-1 with TRBJ2-7, with D unresolved. Trimming shortened V by 4 bases and J by 2 bases, and 9 bases separated the two germline ends. Germline assignment: CDR1 MNHNS and CDR2 SASEGT. The CDR3 consists of 13 residues. The chain's CDR3 is CASSGLTPYEQYF. The DNA of the CDR3 is TGTGCCAGCAGTGGCCTTACACCCTACGAGCAGTACTTC.

V is TRBV18 and J is TRBJ2-7, with 7 bases lining up with TRBD1. The V gene end was trimmed by 0 bases and the J gene end by 4 bases; junction bases not matched to a gene: 3. The CDR3 totals 14 residues. Per the germline V gene, CDR1 is KGHSH and CDR2 is LQKENI. CDR3 residues: CASSPPQGPYEQYF. The CDR3 region has the DNA TGTGCCAGCTCACCACCACAGGGGCCTTACGAGCAGTACTTC.

This clone showed up just once. This chain joins TRBV28 and TRBJ2-1, with 7 bases identical to TRBD1. This CDR3 has 14 amino acids. Germline values: CDR1 MDHEN, CDR2 SYDVKM. The V segment lost 7 bases and the J segment 5 bases; nucleotides outside the gene matches: 8. CDR3 loop: CASNKRTGHNEQFF. As DNA, the CDR3 is TGTGCCAGCAACAAAAGGACAGGTCACAATGAGCAGTTCTTC. The variable domain in full, completed from reference TRBV28 and TRBJ2-1, reads DVKVTQSSRYLVKRTGEKVFLECVQDMDHENMFWYRQDPGLGLRLIYFSYDVKMKEKGDIPEGYSVSREKKERFSLILESASTNQTSMYLCASNKRTGHNEQFFGPGTRLTVL.

The chain is built from TRBV6-6 and TRBJ1-1; a possible D gene is TRBD1 (5 bases). The CDR3 is made up of 13 amino acids. Per the germline V gene, CDR1 is MNHNY and CDR2 is SVGAGI (reference sequence). The V and J ends lost 5 bases and 4 bases respectively, with 11 bases between them. The CDR3 protein is CASSPYRSTEAFF. CDR3 in DNA: TGTGCCAGCAGTCCCTACAGGTCCACTGAAGCTTTCTTT.

This clone appeared a few times. V gene TRBV6-1 combines with J gene TRBJ1-2; TRBD1 matches at 8 bases. Germline V CDR1 and CDR2: MNHNS, SASEGT. The CDR3 has 16 amino acids. The junction had 10 bases not matched to a gene; V was cut back by 3 bases and J by 4 bases. The CDR3 spells CASSEQFGTGFYGYTF. The CDR3 DNA sequence: TGTGCCAGCAGTGAGCAATTCGGGACAGGCTTCTATGGCTACACCTTC.

The chain links TRBV2 to TRBJ2-7, with 14 bases lining up with TRBD2. This CDR3 has 22 amino acids. Germline assignment: CDR1 SNHLY and CDR2 FYNNEI. V was pared by 3 bases and J by 4 bases, with 23 bases of the junction left unmatched. In nucleotides, the CDR3 is TGTGCCAGCAGTGACTTAGGACTAGCGGGAGGAGGTCACTCCCAAGTTTTATACGAGCAGTACTTC. The encoded protein is CASSDLGLAGGGHSQVLYEQYF. Full variable domain (rest looked up from reference TRBV2 and TRBJ2-7): EPEVTQTPSHQVTQMGQEVILRCVPISNHLYFYWYRQILGQKVEFLVSFYNNEISEKSEIFDDQFSVERPDGSNFTLKIRSTKLEDSAMYFCASSDLGLAGGGHSQVLYEQYFGPGTRLTVT.

There are a few counts of this clone. The chain employs TRBV14 and TRBJ1-2; D unresolved. In germline, CDR1 is SGHDN, CDR2 FVKESK. V lost 0 bases, J lost 7 bases, and 18 bases lay in between. The CDR3 contains 16 residues. For the CDR3, the DNA is TGTGCCAGCAGCCAAGAAGCCCGGACGTCCGGGAGTGGCTACACCTTC. This translates into CASSQEARTSGSGYTF.

The chain carries TRBV6-1 and TRBJ2-5, with D possibly matching TRBD2 (6 bases). The J call may be mistaken, given a closer DNA end match to TRBJ2-7. The CDR3 extends over 14 amino acids. Germline CDR1 and CDR2: MNHNS and SASEGT. CDR3 sequence reads: CASSSHSGLYEQYF. The CDR3 DNA reads TGTGCCAGCAGTTCCCATAGCGGCCTCTACGAGCAGTACTTC.

The table lists this clone with a few counts. The rearrangement links TRBV18 to TRBJ1-1, with TRBD1 identical over 7 bases. The V and J ends lost 3 bases and 5 bases, in that order; junction bases with no gene match: 6. The V gene's germline CDR1 is KGHSH and CDR2 LQKENI. This CDR3 contains 14 residues. CDR3 in amino acids: CASSPGQVDTEAFF. The CDR3 DNA reads as TGTGCCAGCTCACCCGGACAGGTGGATACTGAAGCTTTCTTT.

This chain uses TRBV19 with TRBJ1-4; possibly TRBD1 for D (6 bases). The CDR3 is 15 residues long. Germline assignment: CDR1 LNHDA and CDR2 SQIVND (reference sequence). Trimming took 6 bases from V and 7 from J, leaving 18 bases between them. CDR3 amino acids: CASSQTQGLSEKLFF. DNA for the CDR3: TGTGCCAGTAGCCAAACACAGGGATTAAGTGAAAAACTGTTTTTT.

The chain carries TRBV7-8 and TRBJ2-7, with D perhaps matching TRBD1 (5 bases). The CDR3 totals 13 residues. With 3 bases removed from V and 1 base from J, the gap between germline ends came to 7 bases. Germline V gene sequence: CDR1 SGHVS, CDR2 FQNEAQ. The CDR3 DNA reads TGTGCCAGCAGCTTGCGACAGTCCTACGAGCAGTACTTC. Its protein is CASSLRQSYEQYF.

This rearrangement joins TRBV9 to TRBJ2-5; 9 bases agree with TRBD1. V lost 3 bases to trimming and J lost 5 bases; unmatched junction nucleotides: 11. Germline V lookup: CDR1 SGDLS, CDR2 YYNGEE. The CDR3 extends over 16 amino acids. The CDR3 DNA reads as TGTGCCAGCAGCGAAGCCCTCGGGACAGGGATCGAGACCCAGTACTTC. This gives the protein CASSEALGTGIETQYF. The full variable domain, rest sourced from reference TRBV9 and TRBJ2-5, is DSGVTQTPKHLITATGQRVTLRCSPRSGDLSVYWYQQSLDQGLQFLIQYYNGEERAKGNILERFSAQQFPDLHSELNLSSLELGDSALYFCASSEALGTGIETQYFGPGTRLLVL.

The rearrangement uses TRBV18 and TRBJ2-7; tentatively, D is TRBD2 (6 bases). Trimming left V 2 bases short and J 3 bases short, with 14 bases between. The CDR3 extends over 15 amino acids. The germline CDR1 and CDR2 sequences are KGHSH and LQKENI. DNA for the CDR3: TGTGCCAGCTCACCAAGCCGGGACTGGAGCTACGAGCAGTACTTC. Translation gives CASSPSRDWSYEQYF. Drawing the rest from reference TRBV18 and TRBJ2-7, the complete variable domain is NAGVMQNPRHLVRRRGQEARLRCSPMKGHSHVYWYRQLPEEGLKFMVYLQKENIIDESGMPKERFSAEFPKEGPSILRIQQVVRGDSAAYFCASSPSRDWSYEQYFGPGTRLTVT.

A few counts support this clone. The chain links TRBV2 to TRBJ2-1, with D perhaps TRBD2 (6 bases). Between the trimmed V and J ends, which lost 6 bases and 2 bases, there was a span of 8 bases. Germline V CDR1 and CDR2: SNHLY, FYNNEI. This CDR3 has 13 amino acids. The CDR3 spells CASRRDPYNEQFF. CDR3 DNA: TGTGCCAGCAGGCGGGACCCCTACAATGAGCAGTTCTTC. The complete variable domain, with remaining parts taken from reference TRBV2 and TRBJ2-1, reads EPEVTQTPSHQVTQMGQEVILRCVPISNHLYFYWYRQILGQKVEFLVSFYNNEISEKSEIFDDQFSVERPDGSNFTLKIRSTKLEDSAMYFCASRRDPYNEQFFGPGTRLTVL.

This clone was counted a few times. V gene TRBV7-8 combines with J gene TRBJ2-5; perhaps TRBD2 as D (7 bases). The CDR3 has 12 amino acids. With 8 bases removed from V and 5 bases from J, the gap between germline ends came to 12 bases. Germline-derived CDR1 and CDR2 are SGHVS and FQNEAQ. CDR3 bases: TGTGCCAGCTGGGGGGGCGAGGAGACCCAGTACTTC. It yields the protein CASWGGEETQYF.

The chain is built from TRBV6-5 and TRBJ1-2, with D possibly matching TRBD1 (5 bases). Germline V CDR1 and CDR2: MNHEY, SVGAGI. The V gene lost 0 bases and the J gene lost 5 bases, with 10 bases spanning the gap. CDR3 length equals 14 residues. The CDR3 here is CASSYSGGIYGYTF. DNA of the CDR3: TGTGCCAGCAGTTACTCGGGGGGGATTTATGGCTACACCTTC.

The chain combines TRBV28 with TRBJ1-2; possible D gene TRBD1, 5 bases. Trimming cost V 4 bases and J 6 bases, with 15 bases left between them. The CDR3 has 14 amino acids. Germline lookup yields CDR1 MDHEN and CDR2 SYDVKM. The CDR3 sequence is CASSWRGLGNGYTF. The CDR3, as DNA: TGTGCCAGCAGTTGGAGGGGACTAGGAAATGGCTACACCTTC.